The T cell receptor beta chain described here comes from a study of blood T cell repertoires in COVID-19. Study as a whole: Sample material is recorded as cDNA or gDNA derived from T cells, B-cell-depleted T cells, or PBMCs.

The CDR3 consists of 15 residues. The V end lost 3 bases, the J end lost 7 bases, and 15 bases lay between the germline ends. The V gene's germline CDR1 is KGHSH and CDR2 LQKENI. This clone was seen a single time. Profiling relied on immunoSEQ multiplex PCR, and the TCRdb table lists in-frame clones only, not all of them. Counted here are some 190,000 clones, over 80% occurring once; the ten biggest clones make up approximately 3%. V and J are TRBV18 and TRBJ1-4; tentatively, D is TRBD1 (5 bases). The TCR was taken from a woman aged 25 to 39 who had been exposed to COVID-19. The sample consisted of PBMCs or T cells enriched from blood (not recorded which). The CDR3 DNA reads TGTGCCAGCTCACCGGAACCAGGGCGCAGTGAAAAACTGTTTTTT. Residues: CASSPEPGRSEKLFF.